The clone carrying this T cell receptor beta chain came up once. The antigen is not known. With V trimmed by 10 bases and J by 7 bases, 7 bases remained unmatched. The CDR3 spans 12 residues. Germline V gene sequence: CDR1 MRHNA, CDR2 SNTAGT. Unsorted PBMC replicate PCRs used roughly 270 ng DNA, about 30,000 T cell genomes. Assay used: immunoSEQ multiplex PCR; TCRdb lists only in-frame clones, some missing. The table has 470,000 or so clones, roughly 80% seen once. The data were obtained in a study of shared clonotypes between healthy human individuals. Study observations and caveats: Read depth was anticipated to influence clonotype sharing among donors.

Every contributor of samples was a Caucasian grown-up residing in Nashville, Tennessee. This chain uses TRBV6-4 with TRBJ2-1, with 7 nucleotides matching TRBD1. Material: PBMCs. This clonotype was obtained from a woman aged 35 to 49 in good health. Some clones in this sample may be carry-over from other donors' samples. The CDR3 nucleotides are TGTGCCACCAGACAGGGTTTGAATGAGCAGTTCTTC. This translates into CATRQGLNEQFF.